This is a list of T cell receptor beta chains from one sample in a study of CD8+ T cells in alopecia areata. This table comes from immunoSEQ multiplex PCR, and its TCRdb copy is limited to in-frame clones, with some not included. The data show 150,000 to 250,000 clones, 58% seen once. The sample was CD4+ T cells sorted from blood, taken at week 24, from a patient treated with tofacitinib. Every receptor here comes from a human donor with alopecia areata. The CDR3 runs from the conserved cysteine through the conserved F or W. Fields, in order: J gene, clone size, D gene, V gene, CDR3 protein, CDR3 DNA. A D gene is named only where the DNA matches it firmly. For some rows the clone size is stated as once, few or many, or as a class when expanded; others skip it.

TRBJ1-1 . . TRBV29-1 CSVESGGIRGWGTEAFF TGCAGCGTTGAATCGGGCGGGATCAGGGGTTGGGGGACTGAAGCTTTCTTT
TRBJ2-5 once . TRBV9 CASSVKGVFQETQYF TGTGCCAGCAGCGTAAAAGGCGTTTTCCAAGAGACCCAGTACTTC
TRBJ2-4 . TRBD1 TRBV5-1 CASSQPGQGAVDIQYF TGCGCCAGCAGCCAACCGGGACAGGGGGCGGTGGACATTCAGTACTTC
TRBJ2-5 . . TRBV29-1 CSVEPLQETQYF TGCAGCGTTGAACCATTGCAAGAGACCCAGTACTTC
TRBJ1-1 . . TRBV29-1 CSAGRAFF TGCAGCGCCGGGAGAGCTTTCTTT
TRBJ1-1 few . TRBV29-1 CSVGPGGMNTEAFF TGCAGCGTGGGCCCCGGGGGGATGAACACTGAAGCTTTCTTT
TRBJ1-2 . TRBD1 TRBV25-1 CASRRSGQNYGYTF TGTGCCAGCAGGAGGTCGGGACAGAACTATGGCTACACCTTC
TRBJ2-1 . . TRBV6-5 CASSLYNEQFF TGTGCCAGCAGCTTATACAATGAGCAGTTCTTC
TRBJ2-5 few . TRBV29-1 CSVMIRKETQYF TGCAGCGTTATGATAAGAAAAGAGACCCAGTACTTC
TRBJ2-5 . . TRBV30 CAWSEGTARGETQYF TGTGCCTGGAGCGAGGGGACGGCCCGAGGGGAGACCCAGTACTTC
TRBJ1-1 few TRBD1 TRBV18 CASSPGQIFTEAFF TGTGCCAGCTCACCGGGACAGATATTTACTGAAGCTTTCTTT
TRBJ2-5 few TRBD1 TRBV4-1 CASSPWGGQGQETQYF TGCGCCAGCAGCCCGTGGGGGGGACAGGGCCAAGAGACCCAGTACTTC
TRBJ2-7 few . TRBV10-3 CAIRDTSYEQYF TGTGCCATCCGGGACACCTCCTACGAGCAGTACTTC
TRBJ1-6 few . TRBV6-5 CASEGDGSSPLHF TGTGCCAGCGAGGGGGACGGGAGTTCACCCCTCCACTTT
TRBJ2-4 . . TRBV29-1 CSVASRRGNIQYF TGCAGCGTTGCCTCTAGACGCGGGAACATTCAGTACTTC
TRBJ2-5 once . TRBV2 CASSETGETQYF TGTGCCAGCAGTGAAACGGGGGAGACCCAGTACTTC
TRBJ1-2 . . TRBV5-1 CASSLGQTTNYGYTF TGCGCCAGCAGCTTGGGACAGACGACTAACTATGGCTACACCTTC
TRBJ1-5 few . TRBV28 CASRSSGQPQHF TGTGCCAGCAGAAGCTCAGGGCAGCCCCAGCATTTT
TRBJ1-5 . . TRBV30 CAWSISATLGNQPQHF TGTGCCTGGTCCATATCGGCTACTCTAGGGAATCAGCCCCAGCATTTT
TRBJ1-5 . . TRBV5-6 CASSRFENQPQHF TGTGCCAGCAGCCGCTTTGAGAATCAGCCCCAGCATTTT
TRBJ2-3 few . TRBV10-3 CAISRGRTDTQYF TGTGCCATCAGTCGGGGGCGCACAGATACGCAGTATTTT
TRBJ2-1 few . TRBV29-1 CSVVRWEAEQFF TGCAGCGTCGTGAGATGGGAAGCCGAGCAGTTCTTC
TRBJ2-3 . . TRBV30 CAWSRTDTQYF TGTGCCTGGAGTCGAACAGATACGCAGTATTTT
TRBJ2-7 . TRBD1 TRBV23-1 CATTGQNYEQYF TGCGCCACCACGGGACAGAACTACGAGCAGTACTTC
TRBJ1-2 few . TRBV29-1 CSVWGVLGYTF TGCAGCGTTTGGGGGGTCCTTGGCTACACCTTC
TRBJ1-1 once TRBD1 TRBV7-3 CASSPSTGSTEAFF TGTGCCAGCAGTCCGTCGACAGGGTCTACTGAAGCTTTCTTT
TRBJ2-4 . . TRBV2 CASTVRDIQYF TGTGCCAGCACCGTCCGGGACATACAGTACTTC
TRBJ2-7 . TRBD2 TRBV7-2 CASSSDGTSSYEQYF TGTGCCAGCAGCTCAGACGGGACTAGCTCGTACGAGCAGTACTTC
TRBJ2-1 . TRBD2 TRBV27 CASTGLALHEQFF TGTGCCAGCACAGGACTAGCCCTCCATGAGCAGTTCTTC
TRBJ1-2 . TRBD1 TRBV30 CAWSVHSGGDGYTF TGTGCCTGGAGTGTACATTCAGGGGGCGATGGCTACACCTTC
TRBJ1-2 few . TRBV7-9 CASSLAGGAGRSYGYTF TGTGCCAGCAGCTTAGCAGGTGGGGCCGGACGGTCATATGGCTACACCTTC
TRBJ2-7 . . TRBV6-5 CASSRSPNGYEQYF TGTGCCAGCAGTCGTTCGCCTAATGGGTACGAGCAGTACTTC
TRBJ2-7 . TRBD1 TRBV29-1 CSVEDRDRAAEQYF TGCAGCGTTGAAGATCGAGACAGGGCGGCCGAGCAGTACTTC
TRBJ2-2 few . TRBV18 CASSPRGGGAPTGELFF TGTGCCAGCTCACCAAGAGGCGGGGGCGCTCCCACCGGGGAGCTGTTTTTT
TRBJ2-7 . TRBD2 TRBV5-4 CASSWGTSGGRSYEQYF TGTGCCAGCAGCTGGGGGACTAGCGGGGGCCGCTCCTACGAGCAGTACTTC
TRBJ2-2 . TRBD2 TRBV9 CASSAGTSGTGELFF TGTGCCAGCAGCGCCGGGACTAGCGGCACCGGGGAGCTGTTTTTT
TRBJ1-2 . . TRBV19 CASSIAGGHHPRYTF TGTGCCAGTAGTATAGCCGGGGGCCACCATCCTCGCTACACCTTC
TRBJ2-1 . . TRBV29-1 CSVYSFTDEQFF TGCAGCGTATATAGTTTCACCGATGAGCAGTTCTTC
TRBJ1-1 . . TRBV30 CAWSNPLSEAFF TGTGCCTGGAGTAACCCTCTGAGTGAAGCTTTCTTT
TRBJ2-5 few . TRBV29-1 CSVDDRQETQYF TGCAGCGTTGATGACAGGCAAGAGACCCAGTACTTC
TRBJ1-6 . . TRBV9 CASSVEGEGSPLHF TGTGCCAGCAGCGTAGAAGGGGAAGGTTCACCCCTCCACTTT
TRBJ2-5 . . TRBV27 CASSLGTQYF TGTGCCAGCAGTTTAGGGACCCAGTACTTC
TRBJ1-5 many . TRBV28 CASKGGSNQPQHF TGTGCCAGCAAGGGGGGTAGCAATCAGCCCCAGCATTTT
TRBJ2-7 once TRBD2 TRBV6-5 CASRNQRGRSYEQYF TGTGCCAGCAGGAACCAGCGGGGGCGCTCCTACGAGCAGTACTTC
TRBJ2-5 . TRBD1 TRBV4-3 CASSIWDSGTQYF TGCGCCAGCAGCATTTGGGACAGTGGGACCCAGTACTTC
TRBJ1-1 . . TRBV9 CASSVASNTEAFF TGTGCCAGCAGCGTAGCCTCGAACACTGAAGCTTTCTTT
TRBJ2-7 . TRBD1 TRBV25-1 CASSARTGGLPNYEQYF TGTGCCAGCAGTGCTAGGACAGGGGGTCTACCTAACTACGAGCAGTACTTC
TRBJ2-4 . . TRBV28 CATGFSGLAKNIQYF TGTGCCACCGGATTCAGCGGATTAGCCAAAAACATTCAGTACTTC
TRBJ2-5 . . TRBV11-1 CASSFNRVQETQYF TGTGCCAGCAGCTTTAACAGGGTACAAGAGACCCAGTACTTC
TRBJ1-2 . TRBD1 TRBV18 CASSRDRHLANYGYTF TGTGCCAGCTCACGGGACAGGCACTTAGCTAACTATGGCTACACCTTC
TRBJ2-1 . TRBD2 TRBV7-2 CASSLESSGYNEQFF TGTGCCAGCAGCTTAGAATCTAGCGGATACAATGAGCAGTTCTTC
TRBJ1-2 . TRBD1 TRBV25-1 CASSIRGSNYGYTF TGTGCCAGCAGTATCAGGGGGTCGAACTATGGCTACACCTTC
TRBJ2-3 . . TRBV6-4 CASSTEGGSDTQYF TGTGCCAGCAGTACAGAGGGGGGTTCAGATACGCAGTATTTT